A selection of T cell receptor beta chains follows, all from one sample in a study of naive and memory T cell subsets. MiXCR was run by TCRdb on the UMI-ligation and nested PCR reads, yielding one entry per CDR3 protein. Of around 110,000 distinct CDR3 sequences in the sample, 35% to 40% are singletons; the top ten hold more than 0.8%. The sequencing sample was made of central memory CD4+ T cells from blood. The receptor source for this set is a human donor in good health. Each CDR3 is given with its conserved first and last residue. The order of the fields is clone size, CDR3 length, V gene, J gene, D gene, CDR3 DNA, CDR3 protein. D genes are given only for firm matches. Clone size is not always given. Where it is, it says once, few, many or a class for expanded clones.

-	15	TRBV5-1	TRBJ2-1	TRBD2	TGCGCCAGCAGCGATCTAGCGGGAGAAGGGAATGAGCAGTTCTTC	CASSDLAGEGNEQFF
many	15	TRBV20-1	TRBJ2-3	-	TGCAGTGCTAGTCTAGCCCAGGGCCTGACAGATACGCAGTATTTT	CSASLAQGLTDTQYF
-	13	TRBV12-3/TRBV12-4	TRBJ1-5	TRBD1	TGTGCCAGCAGGGGACAGGCCAGGGGGCCCCAGCATTTT	CASRGQARGPQHF
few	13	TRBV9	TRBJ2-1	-	TGTGCCAGCAGCGTAGGGCCCCTCCATGAGCAGTTCTTC	CASSVGPLHEQFF
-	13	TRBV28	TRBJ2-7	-	TGTGCCAGCAGCTATCCGGGAAACTACGAGCAGTACTTC	CASSYPGNYEQYF
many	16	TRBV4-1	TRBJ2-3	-	TGCGCCAGCAGCCAAGTCCGGGACGGTTCGATAGATACGCAGTATTTT	CASSQVRDGSIDTQYF
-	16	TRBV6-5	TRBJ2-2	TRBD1	TGTGCCAGCAGAAAGACCGGGACAGCGAACACCGGGGAGCTGTTTTTT	CASRKTGTANTGELFF
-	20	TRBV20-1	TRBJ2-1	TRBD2	TGCAGTGCTAGAGATCTCACGACTAGCGGGAGTCGGTCGGTGAGAAATGAGCAGTTCTTC	CSARDLTTSGSRSVRNEQFF
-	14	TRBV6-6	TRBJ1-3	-	TGTGCCAGCAGTTACGGCCGATCTACGGACACCATATATTTT	CASSYGRSTDTIYF
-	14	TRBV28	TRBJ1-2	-	TGTGCCAGCAGTTTAAGTATCCCTGCCTATGGCTACACCTTC	CASSLSIPAYGYTF